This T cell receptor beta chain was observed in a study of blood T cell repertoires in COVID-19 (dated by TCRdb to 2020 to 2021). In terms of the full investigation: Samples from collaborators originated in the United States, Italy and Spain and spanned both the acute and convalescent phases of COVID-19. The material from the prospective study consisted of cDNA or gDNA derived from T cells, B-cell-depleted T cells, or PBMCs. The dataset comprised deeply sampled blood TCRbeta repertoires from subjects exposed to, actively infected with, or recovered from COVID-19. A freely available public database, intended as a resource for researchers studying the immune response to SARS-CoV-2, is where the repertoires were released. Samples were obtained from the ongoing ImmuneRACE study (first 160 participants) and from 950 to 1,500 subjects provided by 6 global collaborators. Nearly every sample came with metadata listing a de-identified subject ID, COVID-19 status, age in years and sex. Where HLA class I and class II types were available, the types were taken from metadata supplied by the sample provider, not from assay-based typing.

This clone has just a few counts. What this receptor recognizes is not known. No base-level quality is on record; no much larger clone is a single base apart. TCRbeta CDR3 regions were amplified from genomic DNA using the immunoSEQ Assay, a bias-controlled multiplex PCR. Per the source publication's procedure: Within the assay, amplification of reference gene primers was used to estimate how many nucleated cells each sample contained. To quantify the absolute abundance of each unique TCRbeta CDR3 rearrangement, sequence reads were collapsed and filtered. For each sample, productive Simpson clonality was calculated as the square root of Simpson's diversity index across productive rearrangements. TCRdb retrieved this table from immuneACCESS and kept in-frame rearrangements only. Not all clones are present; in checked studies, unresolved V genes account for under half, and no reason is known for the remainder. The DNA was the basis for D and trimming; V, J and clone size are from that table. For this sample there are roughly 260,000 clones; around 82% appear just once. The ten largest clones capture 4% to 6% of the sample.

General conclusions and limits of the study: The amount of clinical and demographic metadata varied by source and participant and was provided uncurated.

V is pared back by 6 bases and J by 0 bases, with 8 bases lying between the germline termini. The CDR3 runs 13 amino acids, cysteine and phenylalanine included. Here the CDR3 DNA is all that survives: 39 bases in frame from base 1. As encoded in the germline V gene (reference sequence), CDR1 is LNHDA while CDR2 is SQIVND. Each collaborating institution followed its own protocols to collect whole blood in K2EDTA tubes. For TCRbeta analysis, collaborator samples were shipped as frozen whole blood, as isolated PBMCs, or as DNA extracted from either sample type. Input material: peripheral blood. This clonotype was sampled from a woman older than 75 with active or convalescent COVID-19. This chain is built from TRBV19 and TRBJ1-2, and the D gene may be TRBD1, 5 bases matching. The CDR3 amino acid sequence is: CASSETANYGYTF. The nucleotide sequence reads TGTGCCAGTAGCGAGACAGCTAACTATGGCTACACCTTC.